Reported below is one T cell receptor (beta chain). Time point noted: peripheral blood 6 weeks after treatment start. These data come from a study of PD-L1 blockade in urothelial cancer. Study overall: Treatment start was followed by blood analysis at 3 weeks (second dose) and again at 6 weeks. A median approximately 150,000 T cells were found in blood samples.

Method: immunoSEQ multiplex PCR; TCRdb's copy keeps in-frame clones and lacks some. The sample comprises 80,000 to 95,000 clones, roughly 83% of which are singletons, and around 8.1% rests with the top ten. This specimen consisted of PBMCs, obtained around atezolizumab (anti-PD-L1) treatment. This sequence originates from a man in his sixties or seventies with urothelial cancer.

The CDR3 nucleotides read TGTGCCAGCAGCTTATGGCTAGCGGGGACCTACGAGCAGTACTTC. As protein: CASSLWLAGTYEQYF. The rearrangement joins TRBV7-2 to TRBJ2-7, with TRBD2 matching over 9 bases. V dropped 2 bases and J dropped 2; count of bases not matched to a gene: 4. The germline CDR1 and CDR2 sequences are SGHTA and FQGNSA. The CDR3 is 15 residues long.